The next 9 T cell receptor beta chains were all read from a single sample in a study of T cells in Graves' hyperthyroidism and ophthalmopathy. Authors of the study amplified TCR beta CDR3 regions from RNA transcripts. During a first-round RT-PCR of the TCR CDR3, the HTBI primer set was used. TCRdb ran MiXCR on the multiplex PCR reads and lists one entry per CDR3 protein. The table includes hundreds of thousands of distinct CDR3 sequences, 13% to 15% detected once. The sequencing sample was made of blood. The receptors here all came from a woman in her sixties with Graves' ophthalmopathy.

In this sample, this clonotype turned up many times. The chain carries TRBV7-2 and TRBJ2-7, with TRBD1 identical over 9 bases. Germline CDR1 is SGHTA and CDR2 is FQGNSA. The ends lost 5 bases at V and 6 bases at J; junction bases unmatched: 8. The CDR3 contains 14 residues. The CDR3 sequence is CASSVRQGDTEQYF. CDR3 coding DNA: TGTGCCAGCAGCGTTAGACAGGGGGATACCGAGCAGTACTTC. Full variable domain (rest looked up from reference TRBV7-2 and TRBJ2-7): GAGVSQSPSNKVTEKGKDVELRCDPISGHTALYWYRQSLGQGLEFLIYFQGNSAPDKSGLPSDRFSAERTGGSVSTLTIQRTQQEDSAVYLCASSVRQGDTEQYFGPGTRLTVT.

This clonotype was counted many times. This rearrangement joins TRBV28 to TRBJ2-1; D may be TRBD1 or TRBD2 (5 bases each). With 7 bases removed from V and 7 bases from J, the gap between germline ends came to 17 bases. This CDR3 region has 14 residues. Germline V gene lookup returns CDR1 MDHEN and CDR2 SYDVKM. The CDR3 DNA reads as TGTGCCAGCATTGGGGGTGGGGGATCAAATGAGCAGTTCTTC. Translated: CASIGGGGSNEQFF.

This clonotype has only one observation. One end of the junction varies from germline; a read error may be responsible. The chain has TRBV18 and TRBJ2-1; 8 bases are a match to TRBD2. Germline-derived CDR1 and CDR2 are KGHSH and LQKENI. The CDR3 runs 15 residues. DNA of the CDR3: TGTGCCGGCTCACCACAGGTAGCGGGATCGAATGAGCAGTTCTTC. Residues: CAGSPQVAGSNEQFF.

The chain couples TRBV20-1 to TRBJ2-7; 7 bases agree with TRBD1. The ends lost 1 base at V and 3 bases at J; junction bases unmatched: 6. The CDR3 loop spans 14 amino acids. Germline-derived CDR1 and CDR2 are DFQATT and SNEGSKA (reference sequence). For the CDR3, the DNA is TGCAGTGCTAGAGCCCCCCGGGACAGCTACGAGCAGTACTTC. Translated, it gives CSARAPRDSYEQYF.

This clonotype appeared many times. The chain is built from TRBV6-2 or TRBV6-3 and TRBJ2-7; 9 bases match TRBD2. The length of the CDR3 is 14 residues. V shed 9 bases and J 3 bases; nucleotides not matched to a gene: 9. Germline assignment: CDR1 MNHEY and CDR2 SVGEGT. The CDR3 region has the DNA TGTGCCAGTTACGGGGCTAGCGGGAACTACGAGCAGTACTTC. Protein product: CASYGASGNYEQYF.

At least ten counts were recorded for this clonotype. V gene TRBV6-1 combines with J gene TRBJ2-7, with D perhaps matching TRBD1 (6 bases). This CDR3 region has 13 residues. Trimming pared 5 bases from V and 3 bases from J, leaving 11 bases between. Germline CDR1 reads MNHNS; CDR2 reads SASEGT. CDR3 sequence (DNA): TGTGCCAGCAGTACCGGGACACACTACGAGCAGTACTTC. It codes for CASSTGTHYEQYF.

This clonotype was seen a handful of times. J is TRBJ2-6 and V is TRBV7-3; D call uncertain. The CDR3 length is 17 residues. Germline V gene data show CDR1 as SGHTA and CDR2 as FQGTGA. V dropped 3 bases and J dropped 0 bases, with 12 bases sitting between them. This CDR3 reads CASSLHGSSSGANVLTF. CDR3 nucleotide sequence: TGTGCCAGCAGCTTGCACGGATCGTCCTCTGGGGCCAACGTCCTGACTTTC.

Details on this clonotype: Germline is not matched at one junction end, which may reflect a read error. V usage is TRBV2 and J usage is TRBJ2-6; D is undetermined. CDR1 is SNHLY and CDR2 is FYNNEI in the germline V gene. The CDR3 totals 14 residues. This CDR3 is CTSSLSSGANVLTF. CDR3 sequence (DNA): TGTACCAGCAGTCTAAGCTCTGGGGCCAACGTCCTGACTTTC.

The rearrangement links TRBV28 to TRBJ2-7; the match to TRBD2 covers 9 bases. The germline gives CDR1 MDHEN, CDR2 SYDVKM. Unmatched junction bases numbered 7, after V lost 4 bases and J lost 3 bases. This CDR3 spans 15 amino acids. CDR3 in amino acids: CASSSQTSGFYEQYF. CDR3 DNA: TGTGCCAGCAGTTCACAAACTAGCGGGTTCTACGAGCAGTACTTC.